This passage covers 26 T cell receptor beta chains from one sample sequenced in a study of spatial heterogeneity in lung cancer. Findings of the study overall: Counts of expanded intratumoral alpha and beta TCRs tracked tumor mutation counts.

Their antigens are not known. The time point was: sample taken at primary tumor resection. In TCRdb, the 5' RACE reads were re-called with MiXCR into one record per CDR3 protein. The table includes around 15,000 distinct CDR3 sequences, roughly 7.1% detected once. The specimen comprised lung tumor tissue, sampled at surgery. These receptors originate from a female donor with early-stage non-small cell lung cancer.

This clonotype was observed at least ten times. This beta chain was picked up by a library intended for alpha chains and is off target, so its count carries little meaning. V and J are TRBV2 and TRBJ2-7; tentatively, D is TRBD1 (5 bases). The CDR3 extends over 13 amino acids. Trimming stripped 8 bases from V and 3 bases from J, with 14 bases between. The germline V gene has CDR1 SNHLY and CDR2 FYNNEI. The CDR3 spells CASGRGFGYEQYF. CDR3 coding DNA: TGTGCCAGCGGAAGGGGATTCGGCTACGAGCAGTACTTC. Full variable domain (missing parts from reference TRBV2 and TRBJ2-7): EPEVTQTPSHQVTQMGQEVILRCVPISNHLYFYWYRQILGQKVEFLVSFYNNEISEKSEIFDDQFSVERPDGSNFTLKIRSTKLEDSAMYFCASGRGFGYEQYFGPGTRLTVT.

In its sample, this clonotype was seen many times. This beta chain is an unintended read in a library built for alpha chains; its size means little. The genes are TRBV7-2 and TRBJ2-2; D might be TRBD1 or TRBD2, each matching 6 bases. This CDR3 is 16 amino acids long. V was cut by 1 base and J by 3 bases, with 12 bases left in between. CDR1 SGHTA and CDR2 FQGNSA come from the germline V gene. The CDR3 bases are TGTGCCAGCAGCTTAGGTCCGGGGGCGTACACCGGGGAGCTGTTTTTT. It specifies CASSLGPGAYTGELFF.

With regard to this clonotype: The size of this beta chain means little, since it is a stray read in a library made for alpha chains. V is TRBV7-2 and J is TRBJ2-7, with 9 bases matching TRBD2. The CDR3 is 12 amino acids. Trimming removed 7 bases from V and 2 bases from J; junction bases left unmatched: 0. Per the germline V gene, CDR1 is SGHTA and CDR2 is FQGNSA. CDR3 residues: CASTSGAYEQYF. The CDR3 DNA reads TGTGCCAGCACTAGCGGGGCCTACGAGCAGTACTTC.

This clonotype was recorded many times. In a library made to pick up alpha chains, this beta chain is a stray read with a size that means little. V gene TRBV20-1 combines with J gene TRBJ2-7; tentative D call: TRBD1 (5 bases). The CDR3 loop spans 14 amino acids. Germline V gene sequence: CDR1 DFQATT, CDR2 SNEGSKA (reference sequence). With 0 bases removed from V and 6 bases from J, the gap between germline ends came to 15 bases. CDR3 in DNA: TGCAGTGCTAGAGATCCCCAGGGTCCGGGCGAGCAGTACTTC. It codes for CSARDPQGPGEQYF.

The sample holds many counts of this clonotype. The library was built for alpha chains, so this beta chain is an off-target read and its size means little. The V and J genes are TRBV10-3 and TRBJ1-1; the D gene is possibly TRBD1 (5 bases). The germline V and J ends were trimmed by 7 bases and 3 bases, with 15 bases remaining between them. The CDR3 spans 14 residues. Per germline, CDR1 ENHRY and CDR2 SYGVKD. DNA of the CDR3: TGTGCCATCACCAGTCAGAGGGGAGACACTGAAGCTTTCTTT. Translating gives CAITSQRGDTEAFF.

Ten or more counts support this clonotype. Found in a library prepared for alpha chains, this beta chain is an off-target read, and its abundance has little meaning. The gene calls are TRBV12-3 or TRBV12-4 and TRBJ1-2, with 10 bases fitting TRBD1. The length of the CDR3 is 13 residues. V was clipped by 8 bases and J by 8 bases; unmatched bases: 8. The CDR3 spells CASCLGQGIGYTF. The CDR3 region has the DNA TGTGCCAGCTGCCTGGGACAGGGGATCGGCTACACCTTC.

This clonotype was seen repeatedly, ten times or more. The library was designed around alpha chains, so this beta chain is a stray read whose abundance carries little weight. The V gene is TRBV19, the J gene TRBJ2-5; tentative D call: TRBD2 (5 bases). Trimming took off 5 bases at V and 5 bases at J, with 12 bases between the two ends. This CDR3 comprises 13 residues. CDR1 is LNHDA, CDR2 SQIVND, per germline (reference sequence). The CDR3 DNA is TGTGCCAGTAGTGTCGGACGAGGGGAGACCCAGTACTTC. Translation: CASSVGRGETQYF.

A word on this clonotype: This beta chain lies outside the target of a library built for alpha chains; its clone size means little. CDR3 residues: CASSSSDRAGNTIYF. CDR3 sequence (DNA): TGTGCCAGCAGCTCCTCGGACAGGGCCGGAAACACCATATATTTT. This sequence joins TRBV7-6 and TRBJ1-3; 8 bases are shared with TRBD1. The CDR3 consists of 15 residues. The germline V gene encodes CDR1 SGHVS and CDR2 FNYEAQ. V lost 4 bases to trimming and J lost 4 bases; unmatched junction nucleotides: 6.

This clonotype was seen many times. With the library built for alpha chains, this beta chain is off target and its frequency is not meaningful. The V and J genes are TRBV7-3 and TRBJ2-1; TRBD2 matches 9 bases. The V gene end was trimmed by 2 bases and the J gene end by 5 bases; junction bases not matched to a gene: 7. Germline V lookup: CDR1 SGHTA, CDR2 FQGTGA. The CDR3 consists of 16 residues. The CDR3 is CASSLRPSGANNEQFF. The DNA of the CDR3 is TGTGCCAGCAGCTTACGCCCTAGCGGGGCCAACAATGAGCAGTTCTTC.

As concerns this clonotype: Because this beta chain is a stray read in a library intended to capture alpha chains, its abundance should not be given much weight. The chain joins TRBV14 to TRBJ2-7; D remains unclear. CDR3 length: 12 residues. Germline CDR1 SGHDN, CDR2 FVKESK. V lost 4 bases to trimming and J lost 9 bases, with 13 bases between them. CDR3 region: CASSRDVRGQYF. The CDR3 DNA sequence: TGTGCCAGCAGCCGAGACGTGCGAGGGCAGTACTTC. The full variable domain, in which reference TRBV14 and TRBJ2-7 provide the parts outside the CDR3, is EAGVTQFPSHSVIEKGQTVTLRCDPISGHDNLYWYRRVMGKEIKFLLHFVKESKQDESGMPNNRFLAERTGGTYSTLKVQPAELEDSGVYFCASSRDVRGQYFGPGTRLTVT.

In its sample, this clonotype was seen many times. As an off-target read in a library built for alpha chains, this beta chain has a frequency of little significance. V usage is TRBV2 and J usage is TRBJ2-1; 7 nucleotides align to TRBD2. There are 15 residues in the CDR3. J was trimmed by 6 bases and V by 3 bases; bases with no gene match: 8. CDR1 and CDR2 (germline): SNHLY, FYNNEI. The CDR3 DNA reads as TGTGCCAGCAGTGACCCAAGGGGACTAAGCAATGAGCAGTTCTTC. Protein product: CASSDPRGLSNEQFF.

In its sample, this clonotype is medium-sized. The library was designed around alpha chains, so this beta chain is a stray read whose abundance carries little weight. V usage is TRBV21-1 and J usage is TRBJ1-5; the table's D call, TRBD1, has no DNA check behind it. TRBV21-1 is listed as a pseudogene. The CDR3 is 13 residues long. The CDR3 is CASSPRQDQPQHF. Here the CDR3 DNA reads TGTGCCAGCAGCCCGCGACAGGATCAGCCCCAGCATTTT.

This clonotype was picked up many times. Little can be read into the size of this beta chain, an off-target read in a library designed for alpha chains. J is TRBJ1-1 and V is TRBV11-2; D gene ambiguous. Looked up from germline, CDR1 is SGHAT and CDR2 is FQNNGV. This CDR3 has 14 residues. The V end lost 1 base, the J end lost 5 bases, and 11 bases lay between the germline ends. This CDR3 is CASSLGVGPTEAFF. The CDR3 region has the DNA TGTGCCAGCAGCTTAGGTGTAGGGCCAACTGAAGCTTTCTTT. Full variable domain (rest looked up from reference TRBV11-2 and TRBJ1-1): EAGVAQSPRYKIIEKRQSVAFWCNPISGHATLYWYQQILGQGPKLLIQFQNNGVVDDSQLPKDRFSAERLKGVDSTLKIQPAKLEDSAVYLCASSLGVGPTEAFFGQGTRLTVV.

This clonotype was counted at least ten times. With the library built for alpha chains, this beta chain is off target and its frequency is not meaningful. This chain links TRBV9 with TRBJ1-4; possibly TRBD1 for D (6 bases). This CDR3 has 14 amino acids. The V gene's germline CDR1 is SGDLS and CDR2 YYNGEE. The V end was cut by 0 bases, the J end by 7 bases, with 10 bases between. The CDR3 here is CASSVDGGAEKLFF. The DNA for the CDR3 is TGTGCCAGCAGCGTAGACGGGGGCGCTGAAAAACTGTTTTTT.

By frequency in the sample, this clonotype is medium-sized. This beta chain is an unintended read in a library built for alpha chains; its size means little. This rearrangement joins TRBV5-5 to TRBJ2-5, with 7 bases matching TRBD2. The CDR3 sequence is 13 residues long. Germline V gives CDR1 SGHKS, CDR2 YYEKEE (reference sequence). V dropped 2 bases and J dropped 4; count of bases not matched to a gene: 2. The CDR3 bases are TGTGCCAGCAGCTTCAGCGGGGTAGAGACCCAGTACTTC. It encodes CASSFSGVETQYF.

This clonotype has only a few counts. This beta chain is an off-target read within a library intended for alpha chains, so its frequency means little. The rearrangement links TRBV20-1 to TRBJ1-2, with D tentatively TRBD1 (5 bases). The V gene lost 6 bases and the J gene lost 0 bases, with 17 bases spanning the gap. The germline CDR1 and CDR2 sequences are DFQATT and SNEGSKA (reference sequence). The CDR3 sequence is 15 residues long. CDR3 in amino acids: CSAWGENLSNYGYTF. The CDR3 DNA sequence: TGCAGTGCCTGGGGGGAAAATCTCTCTAACTATGGCTACACCTTC.

The sample holds a few counts of this clonotype. Because the library targeted alpha chains, this beta chain is an off-target read whose size means little. The chain links TRBV5-6 to TRBJ2-3, with D tentatively TRBD1 (6 bases). The germline gives CDR1 SGHDT, CDR2 YYEEEE. The CDR3 runs to 15 residues. V was pared by 0 bases and J by 4 bases, with 12 bases between. Here the CDR3 DNA reads TGTGCCAGCAGCTTGGTTGGGTCAGGGGCAGATACGCAGTATTTT. This codes for CASSLVGSGADTQYF.

This clonotype turned up a few times. This beta chain is an unintended read in a library built for alpha chains; its size means little. J is TRBJ2-7 and V is TRBV12-3 or TRBV12-4, with D tentatively TRBD1 or TRBD2 (7 bases each). The V gene lost 5 bases and the J gene lost 6 bases, with 26 bases spanning the gap. CDR3 length equals 17 residues. As DNA, the CDR3 is TGTGCCAGCAGTCCGGGATGTTTCAGGGGGGGAAGGGTCGAGCAGTACTTC. As protein: CASSPGCFRGGRVEQYF.

This clonotype was seen ten or more times. In a library made to pick up alpha chains, this beta chain is a stray read with a size that means little. CDR3: CASSEALRGRLAKNIQYF. The CDR3 region has the DNA TGTGCCAGCAGTGAAGCGCTTCGAGGGCGTCTAGCCAAAAACATTCAGTACTTC. This chain uses TRBV2 with TRBJ2-4; D possibly corresponds to TRBD2 (5 bases). The V end was cut by 0 bases, the J end by 0 bases, with 15 bases between. The CDR3 contains 18 residues. The V gene's germline CDR1 is SNHLY and CDR2 FYNNEI.

The table lists this clonotype with many counts. Found in a library prepared for alpha chains, this beta chain is an off-target read, and its abundance has little meaning. The gene calls are TRBV2 and TRBJ2-3, with D unresolved. This CDR3 contains 15 residues. The germline V and J ends were trimmed by 4 bases and 0 bases, with 11 bases remaining between them. CDR1 and CDR2 (germline): SNHLY, FYNNEI. DNA of the CDR3: TGTGCCAGCAGTGCCCGAAGGACGAGCACAGATACGCAGTATTTT. It is translated as CASSARRTSTDTQYF. The entire variable domain, with the rest obtained from reference TRBV2 and TRBJ2-3, is as follows: EPEVTQTPSHQVTQMGQEVILRCVPISNHLYFYWYRQILGQKVEFLVSFYNNEISEKSEIFDDQFSVERPDGSNFTLKIRSTKLEDSAMYFCASSARRTSTDTQYFGPGTRLTVL.

This clonotype was counted ten times or more. The library was built for alpha chains, so this beta chain is an off-target read and its size means little. This rearrangement joins TRBV2 to TRBJ2-3, with no clear D. The length of the CDR3 is 14 residues. Between the trimmed V and J ends, which lost 10 bases and 0 bases, there was a span of 14 bases. The V gene's germline CDR1 is SNHLY and CDR2 FYNNEI. DNA for the CDR3: TGTGCCAAGGCCAGGTCGTCTAGCACAGATACGCAGTATTTT. This sequence encodes CAKARSSSTDTQYF.

Comment on this clonotype: Because this beta chain is a stray read in a library intended to capture alpha chains, its abundance should not be given much weight. The chain recombines TRBV11-2 with TRBJ2-7, with 8 bases matching TRBD1. The CDR3 spans 15 residues. The V gene end was trimmed by 6 bases and the J gene end by 1 base; junction bases not matched to a gene: 8. Germline-derived CDR1 and CDR2 are SGHAT and FQNNGV. CDR3 sequence reads: CASRHPGQASYEQYF. CDR3 DNA: TGTGCCAGCAGGCACCCGGGACAGGCTTCCTACGAGCAGTACTTC.

At least ten counts were recorded for this clonotype. The size of this beta chain means little, since it is a stray read in a library made for alpha chains. The V gene is TRBV2, the J gene TRBJ1-3; no clear D gene. The CDR3 has 13 residues. Germline assignment: CDR1 SNHLY and CDR2 FYNNEI. Between the trimmed V and J ends, which lost 2 bases and 2 bases, there was a span of 4 bases. The CDR3 region is CASSEYAGNTIYF. DNA of the CDR3: TGTGCCAGCAGTGAATATGCTGGAAACACCATATATTTT.

This clonotype was counted at least ten times. With the library built for alpha chains, this beta chain is off target and its frequency is not meaningful. The V call is TRBV2, the J call TRBJ2-2; D gene ambiguous. The ends were cut back, 0 bases at V and 4 bases at J, with 6 bases in the middle. This CDR3 is 14 amino acids long. Germline CDR1 SNHLY, CDR2 FYNNEI. Here the CDR3 reads CASSEATATGELFF. CDR3 coding DNA: TGTGCCAGCAGTGAAGCAACAGCCACCGGGGAGCTGTTTTTT. Complete variable domain (other parts from reference TRBV2 and TRBJ2-2): EPEVTQTPSHQVTQMGQEVILRCVPISNHLYFYWYRQILGQKVEFLVSFYNNEISEKSEIFDDQFSVERPDGSNFTLKIRSTKLEDSAMYFCASSEATATGELFFGEGSRLTVL.

With regard to this clonotype: The library was designed around alpha chains, so this beta chain is a stray read whose abundance carries little weight. CDR3 coding DNA: TGTGCCTGGAGTGTACAGGGCAATCAGCCCCAGCATTTT. Protein sequence: CAWSVQGNQPQHF. This rearrangement joins TRBV30 to TRBJ1-5; D perhaps matches TRBD1 (5 bases). Deletions cut 0 bases from V and 2 bases from J, with 5 bases between. The CDR3 spans 13 residues. Germline CDR1 and CDR2: GTSNPN and SVGIG (reference sequence).

On this clonotype itself: This beta chain appears as a stray read in a library generated for alpha chains; its size is not informative. This chain joins TRBV5-4 and TRBJ2-3, with 10 bases lining up with TRBD2. Germline trimming cut 8 bases from V and 3 bases from J; bases unmatched to any gene: 6. The germline V gene has CDR1 SGHNT and CDR2 YYREEE (reference sequence). This CDR3 region has 14 residues. The CDR3 is CASKSGGATDTQYF. CDR3 sequence (DNA): TGTGCCAGTAAAAGCGGGGGGGCTACAGATACGCAGTATTTT. The complete variable domain, with remaining parts taken from reference TRBV5-4 and TRBJ2-3, reads ETGVTQSPTHLIKTRGQQVTLRCSSQSGHNTVSWYQQALGQGPQFIFQYYREEENGRGNFPPRFSGLQFPNYSSELNVNALELDDSALYLCASKSGGATDTQYFGPGTRLTVL.